One sample yielded the 27 T cell receptor beta chains listed below, sequenced in a study of vaccination and CD4 T cells after COVID-19. No antigen is known for these receptors. As for treatment: approximately nine-day PBMC culture with coronavirus spike peptide pools or control peptides (ViraFEST assay). Researchers used the Oncomine TCR Beta short-read assay to sequence DNA from cultured CD4+ T cells. Using its own MiXCR run on the PCR reads, TCRdb lists one record per CDR3 protein. The sample lists under 5,000 distinct CDR3 sequences; 38% were seen once. The sample comprised CD4+ T cells from blood, cultured in vitro. The receptors were sampled from a human donor who had recovered from COVID-19.

This clonotype was found a few times. The chain employs TRBV27 and TRBJ2-3, with unresolved D. Germline values: CDR1 MNHEY, CDR2 SMNVEV (reference sequence). V gave up 2 bases and J gave up 1 base, with 4 bases separating them. The CDR3 sequence is 13 residues long. The CDR3 loop is CASSLRGTDTQYF. In nucleotides, the CDR3 is TGTGCCAGCAGTTTACGGGGCACAGATACGCAGTATTTT.

In its sample, this clonotype is large. CDR3 region: CASRPTGGAGTEAFF. CDR3 bases: TGTGCCAGCAGGCCCACGGGGGGGGCAGGCACTGAAGCTTTCTTT. The chain has TRBV12-3 or TRBV12-4 and TRBJ1-1; perhaps TRBD1 as D (6 bases). This CDR3 comprises 15 residues. Between the trimmed V and J ends, which lost 6 bases and 4 bases, there was a span of 18 bases.

This sequence joins TRBV15 and TRBJ2-2, with 8 nucleotides matching TRBD1. The length of the CDR3 is 15 residues. J was trimmed by 6 bases and V by 11 bases; bases with no gene match: 14. Germline CDR1 and CDR2: LNHNV and YYDKDF (reference sequence). For the CDR3, the DNA is TGTGCCCAAAGGGACAGGAGTCCCGGTGCCGGGGAGCTGTTTTTT. This encodes CAQRDRSPGAGELFF.

This clonotype was detected once. The rearrangement links TRBV27 to TRBJ1-2; unclear D gene. Germline loops: CDR1 MNHEY, CDR2 SMNVEV (reference sequence). V dropped 0 bases and J dropped 4 bases, with 9 bases sitting between them. This CDR3 is 14 amino acids long. The CDR3 sequence: CASSLSPDFYGYTF. The DNA of the CDR3 is TGTGCCAGCAGTTTATCGCCAGACTTCTATGGCTACACCTTC.

The chain joins TRBV7-9 to TRBJ2-2; D might be TRBD1 (5 bases). This CDR3 spans 17 amino acids. V lost 5 bases to trimming and J lost 0 bases, with 16 bases between them. CDR1 is SEHNR, CDR2 FQNEAQ, per germline (reference sequence). CDR3 sequence reads: CASSKRNRLTNTGELFF. Written as DNA, the CDR3 is TGTGCCAGCAGCAAAAGGAACAGGCTAACGAACACCGGGGAGCTGTTTTTT. The variable domain in full, with the rest retrieved from reference TRBV7-9 and TRBJ2-2, is DTGVSQNPRHKITKRGQNVTFRCDPISEHNRLYWYRQTLGQGPEFLTYFQNEAQLEKSRLLSDRFSAERPKGSFSTLEIQRTEQGDSAMYLCASSKRNRLTNTGELFFGEGSRLTVL.

This clonotype was counted between two and nine times. The J gene is TRBJ2-3, the V gene TRBV15; possibly TRBD1 for D (6 bases). Germline V gene sequence: CDR1 LNHNV, CDR2 YYDKDF (reference sequence). The V gene lost 0 bases and the J gene lost 0 bases, with 16 bases spanning the gap. CDR3 length equals 18 residues. The CDR3: CATSRDQYTGRSTDTQYF. CDR3 nucleotide sequence: TGTGCCACCAGCAGAGATCAATATACAGGGAGAAGCACAGATACGCAGTATTTT.

This chain connects TRBV2 to TRBJ2-4, with TRBD2 matching over 8 bases. Germline trimming cut 4 bases from V and 9 bases from J; bases unmatched to any gene: 2. Germline CDR1 is SNHLY and CDR2 is FYNNEI. This CDR3 region has 12 residues. CDR3 region: CASSAGTSIQYF. In DNA, the CDR3 is TGTGCCAGCAGTGCAGGGACTAGCATTCAGTACTTC. Full variable domain (outside the CDR3, taken from reference TRBV2 and TRBJ2-4): EPEVTQTPSHQVTQMGQEVILRCVPISNHLYFYWYRQILGQKVEFLVSFYNNEISEKSEIFDDQFSVERPDGSNFTLKIRSTKLEDSAMYFCASSAGTSIQYFGAGTRLSVL.

This clonotype turned up a few times. Written as DNA, the CDR3 is TGTGCCAGCAGCTTAGTGGTCGGGTACCAAGAGACCCAGTACTTC. This codes for CASSLVVGYQETQYF. This sequence joins TRBV7-9 and TRBJ2-5; unclear D gene. V gave up 1 base and J gave up 0 bases, with 9 bases separating them. Germline loops: CDR1 SEHNR, CDR2 FQNEAQ (reference sequence). The CDR3 contains 15 residues.

The chain joins TRBV12-3 or TRBV12-4 to TRBJ2-3, with 9 nucleotides matching TRBD2. This CDR3 contains 16 residues. The trim removed 2 bases at V and 2 bases at J, leaving 5 bases unmatched. CDR3 in amino acids: CASSLRRTSDTDTQYF. CDR3 coding DNA: TGTGCCAGCAGTTTAAGGCGGACTAGCGACACAGATACGCAGTATTTT.

This clonotype has a single count. This chain links TRBV27 with TRBJ2-2; 8 positions agree with TRBD1. After removal of 0 bases from V and 1 base from J, the junction contained 7 bases not matched to a gene. Germline-derived CDR1 and CDR2 are MNHEY and SMNVEV (reference sequence). The CDR3 totals 18 residues. The CDR3 bases are TGTGCCAGCAGTTTATCACCAGGGGGCGCCTTGAACACCGGGGAGCTGTTTTTT. This translates into CASSLSPGGALNTGELFF.

The CDR3 spells CALKGTPGHHTSSGNTIYF. The CDR3, as DNA: TGTGCCTTAAAGGGCACGCCGGGACATCATACGAGCTCTGGAAACACCATATATTTT. V and J are TRBV6-1 and TRBJ1-3; tentative D call: TRBD1 (6 bases). V lost 11 bases, J lost 0 bases, and 29 bases lay in between. CDR1 MNHNS and CDR2 SASEGT come from the germline V gene. This CDR3 has 19 amino acids.

The chain carries TRBV7-8 and TRBJ1-1, with D uncertain. Trimming cost V 2 bases and J 1 base, with 8 bases left between them. Per germline, CDR1 SGHVS and CDR2 FQNEAQ. CDR3 length equals 14 residues. For the CDR3, the DNA is TGTGCCAGCAGCTTAAACGGATGGAACACTGAAGCTTTCTTT. Amino acid sequence: CASSLNGWNTEAFF.

This chain joins TRBV20-1 and TRBJ1-1; no firm D call. The length of the CDR3 is 15 residues. V shed 3 bases and J shed 3 bases, with 17 bases lying between them. The germline gives CDR1 DFQATT, CDR2 SNEGSKA (reference sequence). CDR3 coding DNA: TGCAGTGCTAGTCTGGGGTCGGGTTTGTACACTGAAGCTTTCTTT. Amino acids: CSASLGSGLYTEAFF.

The chain uses TRBV19 and TRBJ2-4; TRBD1 might be the D (6 bases). In germline, CDR1 is LNHDA, CDR2 SQIVND (reference sequence). Deletions cut 6 bases from V and 6 bases from J, with 24 bases between. The CDR3 totals 17 residues. CDR3 nucleotides: TGTGCCAGTAGCTTCCACCCCTCACAGGGTTTAAGAAACATTCAGTACTTC. Its translation: CASSFHPSQGLRNIQYF.

This chain uses TRBV6-1 with TRBJ2-7; 9 nucleotides agree with TRBD2. CDR3 length equals 15 residues. J gave up 2 bases and V 7 bases, and 9 bases lay outside the gene matches. CDR1 and CDR2 from the germline V gene are MNHNS and SASEGT. The chain's CDR3 is CASTRGRVSPYEQYF. Written as DNA, the CDR3 is TGTGCCAGCACCCGCGGGAGGGTCTCTCCCTACGAGCAGTACTTC.

The CDR3 here is CASSPQGNYGYTF. The CDR3 coding sequence is TGTGCCAGCAGCCCCCAGGGGAACTATGGCTACACCTTC. The chain carries TRBV6-1 and TRBJ1-2; a possible D gene is TRBD1 (6 bases). The CDR3 runs to 13 residues. V was trimmed by 6 bases and J by 2 bases, leaving 10 bases between them. From germline, CDR1 is MNHNS and CDR2 SASEGT.

The CDR3 sequence: CASSTSMGQETQYF. The CDR3, as DNA: TGTGCCAGCAGCACTAGTATGGGGCAAGAGACCCAGTACTTC. This chain links TRBV11-2 with TRBJ2-5; a weak D match, TRBD2 (5 bases). This CDR3 is 14 amino acids long. Looked up from germline, CDR1 is SGHAT and CDR2 is FQNNGV. Trimming stripped 5 bases from V and 2 bases from J, with 12 bases between.

This clonotype was observed a few times. This rearrangement joins TRBV2 to TRBJ2-5; TRBD1 agrees at 7 bases. The CDR3 consists of 15 residues. Germline CDR1 and CDR2: SNHLY and FYNNEI. V shed 0 bases, J shed 5 bases, and the junction held 6 bases outside the gene matches. In DNA, the CDR3 is TGTGCCAGCAGTGAAGCAACAGGGGTTCCGGAGACCCAGTACTTC. Protein product: CASSEATGVPETQYF.

This clonotype was picked up one time. V usage is TRBV7-2 and J usage is TRBJ2-2; no reliable D call. Germline CDR1 is SGHTA and CDR2 is FQGNSA. The CDR3 extends over 15 amino acids. The V and J ends lost 5 bases and 5 bases respectively, with 15 bases between them. CDR3 sequence: CASSPKGEPTGELFF. The CDR3 DNA is TGTGCCAGCAGCCCCAAGGGCGAGCCTACCGGGGAGCTGTTTTTT.

About this clonotype itself: At one end the junction does not follow the germline gene, possibly because of a read error. In DNA form, the CDR3 reads TGTGCCATCGAGCGGGAGGGCACCGATACGCAGTATTTT. Its protein is CAIEREGTDTQYF. The rearrangement joins TRBV24-1 to TRBJ2-3, with 10 bases fitting TRBD2. Germline V gene sequence: CDR1 KGHDR, CDR2 SFDVKD. The CDR3 length is 13 residues.

This clonotype was recorded a few times. The V call is TRBV19, the J call TRBJ1-2; unclear D gene. V was shortened by 1 base and J by 2 bases, with 8 bases between the two germline ends. The CDR3 contains 14 residues. Germline-derived CDR1 and CDR2 are LNHDA and SQIVND (reference sequence). The CDR3 region has the DNA TGTGCCAGTAGTATAGGACGGAGAAACTATGGCTACACCTTC. It yields the protein CASSIGRRNYGYTF.

V usage is TRBV2 and J usage is TRBJ2-5, with 7 bases aligning to TRBD1. With 6 bases clipped from V and 10 bases from J, the junction kept 11 bases outside the gene matches. This CDR3 spans 13 amino acids. In germline, CDR1 is SNHLY, CDR2 FYNNEI. The CDR3: CASRENRGVSQYF. Written as DNA, the CDR3 is TGTGCCAGCAGGGAGAACAGGGGTGTCAGCCAGTACTTC.

This clonotype was picked up a small number of times. The chain links TRBV27 to TRBJ1-5; 9 nucleotides agree with TRBD1. Germline trimming cut 5 bases from V and 5 bases from J; bases unmatched to any gene: 10. The CDR3 has 16 amino acids. Germline CDR1 is MNHEY and CDR2 is SMNVEV (reference sequence). CDR3 in DNA: TGTGCCAGCAGTCCGGACAGGGGAAAGGGGTATCAGCCCCAGCATTTT. Translation: CASSPDRGKGYQPQHF.

The chain recombines TRBV7-9 with TRBJ1-1; D uncertain. V was trimmed by 2 bases and J by 7 bases, leaving 11 bases between them. Germline V CDR1 and CDR2: SEHNR, FQNEAQ (reference sequence). CDR3 size: 13 residues. The CDR3 reads CASSLKGPYEAFF. CDR3 sequence (DNA): TGTGCCAGCAGCTTAAAAGGGCCATATGAAGCTTTCTTT.

The chain uses TRBV6-2 or TRBV6-3 and TRBJ1-2, with 9 nucleotides matching TRBD1. This CDR3 region has 14 residues. Germline V gene sequence: CDR1 MNHEY, CDR2 SVGEGT. The V and J ends lost 6 bases and 4 bases, in that order; junction bases with no gene match: 6. CDR3 protein: CASRRGQGIYGYTF. The CDR3 DNA reads TGTGCCAGCAGACGCGGACAGGGGATCTATGGCTACACCTTC.

This clonotype was counted only a few times. The gene calls are TRBV20-1 and TRBJ2-2; TRBD2 is a possible D gene (7 bases). V dropped 6 bases and J dropped 6 bases, with 20 bases sitting between them. The CDR3 consists of 15 residues. CDR1 is DFQATT, CDR2 SNEGSKA, per germline (reference sequence). The CDR3 reads CSAAWGGPNAGELFF. The CDR3 coding sequence is TGCAGTGCGGCATGGGGGGGGCCAAATGCCGGGGAGCTGTTTTTT.

The J gene is TRBJ2-5, the V gene TRBV19; 7 bases are a match to TRBD1. Germline loops: CDR1 LNHDA, CDR2 SQIVND (reference sequence). After removal of 2 bases from V and 5 bases from J, the junction contained 5 bases not matched to a gene. The CDR3 loop spans 14 amino acids. The CDR3 loop is CASSITGEHETQYF. CDR3 DNA sequence: TGTGCCAGTAGTATAACAGGGGAACACGAGACCCAGTACTTC.